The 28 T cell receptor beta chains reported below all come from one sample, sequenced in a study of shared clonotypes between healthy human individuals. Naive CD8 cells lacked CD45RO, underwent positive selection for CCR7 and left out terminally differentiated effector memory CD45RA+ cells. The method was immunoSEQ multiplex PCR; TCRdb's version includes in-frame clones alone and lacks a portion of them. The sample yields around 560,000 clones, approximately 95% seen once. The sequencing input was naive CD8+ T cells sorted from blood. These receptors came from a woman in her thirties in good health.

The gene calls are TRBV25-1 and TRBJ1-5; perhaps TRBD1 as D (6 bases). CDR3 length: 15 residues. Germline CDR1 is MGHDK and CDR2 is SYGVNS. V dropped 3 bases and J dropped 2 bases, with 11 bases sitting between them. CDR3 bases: TGTGCCAGCAGTGATGACAACAGGGGCAATCAGCCCCAGCATTTT. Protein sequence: CASSDDNRGNQPQHF.

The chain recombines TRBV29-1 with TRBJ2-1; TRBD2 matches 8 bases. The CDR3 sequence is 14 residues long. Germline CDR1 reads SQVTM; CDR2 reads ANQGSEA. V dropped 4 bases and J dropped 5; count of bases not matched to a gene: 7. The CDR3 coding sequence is TGCAGCGTTGTTCTCAGCGGGAGCAACAATGAGCAGTTCTTC. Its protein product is CSVVLSGSNNEQFF.

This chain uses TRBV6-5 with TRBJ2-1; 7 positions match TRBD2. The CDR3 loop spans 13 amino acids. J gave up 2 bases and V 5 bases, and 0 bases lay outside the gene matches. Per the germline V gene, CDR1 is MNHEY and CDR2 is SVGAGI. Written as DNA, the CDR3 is TGTGCCAGCAGTCTAGCGGCCTACAATGAGCAGTTCTTC. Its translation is CASSLAAYNEQFF.

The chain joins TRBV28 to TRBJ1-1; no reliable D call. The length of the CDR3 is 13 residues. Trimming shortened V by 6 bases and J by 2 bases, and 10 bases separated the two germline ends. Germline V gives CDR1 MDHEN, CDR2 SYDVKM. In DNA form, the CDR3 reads TGTGCCAGCAGAGAGGAGTCCAACACTGAAGCTTTCTTT. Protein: CASREESNTEAFF. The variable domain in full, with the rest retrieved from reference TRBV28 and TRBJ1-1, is DVKVTQSSRYLVKRTGEKVFLECVQDMDHENMFWYRQDPGLGLRLIYFSYDVKMKEKGDIPEGYSVSREKKERFSLILESASTNQTSMYLCASREESNTEAFFGQGTRLTVV.

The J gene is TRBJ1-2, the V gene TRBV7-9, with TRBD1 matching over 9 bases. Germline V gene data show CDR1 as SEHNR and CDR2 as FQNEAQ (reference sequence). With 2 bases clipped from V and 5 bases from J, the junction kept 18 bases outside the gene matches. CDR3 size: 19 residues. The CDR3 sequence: CASSLLEAYRGPLGYGYTF. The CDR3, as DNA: TGTGCCAGCAGCTTATTGGAGGCATACAGGGGGCCATTAGGTTATGGCTACACCTTC.

DNA for the CDR3: TGTGCCAGCAGAATAAAAGGCGGGGGGTCCTACGAGCAGTACTTC. It is translated as CASRIKGGGSYEQYF. This chain links TRBV27 with TRBJ2-7, with 8 bases identical to TRBD2. Germline V lookup: CDR1 MNHEY, CDR2 SMNVEV (reference sequence). There are 15 residues in the CDR3. With 6 bases clipped from V and 1 base from J, the junction kept 8 bases outside the gene matches.

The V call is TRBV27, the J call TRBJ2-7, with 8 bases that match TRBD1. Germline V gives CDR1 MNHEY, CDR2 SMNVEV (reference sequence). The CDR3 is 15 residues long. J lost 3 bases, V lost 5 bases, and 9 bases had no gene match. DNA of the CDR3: TGTGCCAGCAGTCCCCGGACAGGGAAGGTCTACGAGCAGTACTTC. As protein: CASSPRTGKVYEQYF.

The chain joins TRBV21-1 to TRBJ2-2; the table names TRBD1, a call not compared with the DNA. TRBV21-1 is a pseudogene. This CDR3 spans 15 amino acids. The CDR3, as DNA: TGTGCCAGCAGCCGACAGATGGAGAACACCGGGGAGCTGTTTTTT. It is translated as CASSRQMENTGELFF.

The CDR3 reads CASSPGTRIYNEQFF. For the CDR3, the DNA is TGTGCCAGCAGTCCCGGGACTCGGATATACAATGAGCAGTTCTTC. This rearrangement joins TRBV2 to TRBJ2-1, with D tentatively TRBD2 (6 bases). The CDR3 is made up of 15 amino acids. The V end lost 5 bases, the J end lost 4 bases, and 15 bases lay between the germline ends. The germline V gene encodes CDR1 SNHLY and CDR2 FYNNEI.

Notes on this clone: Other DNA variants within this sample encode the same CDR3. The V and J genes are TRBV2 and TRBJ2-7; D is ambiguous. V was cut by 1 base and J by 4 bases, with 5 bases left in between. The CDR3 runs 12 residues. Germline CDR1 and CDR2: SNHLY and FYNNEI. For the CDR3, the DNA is TGTGCCAGCAGTGAAGGGGTGTACGAGCAGTACTTC. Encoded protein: CASSEGVYEQYF.

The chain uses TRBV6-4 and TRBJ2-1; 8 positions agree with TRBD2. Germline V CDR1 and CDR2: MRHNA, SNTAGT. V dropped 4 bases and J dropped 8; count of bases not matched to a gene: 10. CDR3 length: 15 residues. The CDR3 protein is CASSALVGRVDEQFF. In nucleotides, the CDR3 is TGTGCCAGCAGTGCCCTCGTCGGGAGGGTGGATGAGCAGTTCTTC.

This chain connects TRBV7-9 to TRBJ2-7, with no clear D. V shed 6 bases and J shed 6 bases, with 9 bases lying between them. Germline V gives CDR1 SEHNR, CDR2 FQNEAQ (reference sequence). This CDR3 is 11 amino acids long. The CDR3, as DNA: TGTGCCAGCAGTATTTCGAGCGAGCAGTACTTC. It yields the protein CASSISSEQYF.

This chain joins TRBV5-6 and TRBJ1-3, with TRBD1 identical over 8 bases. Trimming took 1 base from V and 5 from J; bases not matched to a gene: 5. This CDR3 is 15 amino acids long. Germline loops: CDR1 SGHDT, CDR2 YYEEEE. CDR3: CASSLSTGGRNTIYF. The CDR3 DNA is TGTGCCAGCAGCTTGTCTACAGGGGGAAGAAACACCATATATTTT.

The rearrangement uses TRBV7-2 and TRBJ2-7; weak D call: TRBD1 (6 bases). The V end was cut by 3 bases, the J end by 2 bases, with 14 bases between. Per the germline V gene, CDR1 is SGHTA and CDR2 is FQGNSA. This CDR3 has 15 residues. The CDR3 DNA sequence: TGTGCCAGCAGCTTCTTCTCAGGGGCGGCCTACGAGCAGTACTTC. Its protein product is CASSFFSGAAYEQYF.

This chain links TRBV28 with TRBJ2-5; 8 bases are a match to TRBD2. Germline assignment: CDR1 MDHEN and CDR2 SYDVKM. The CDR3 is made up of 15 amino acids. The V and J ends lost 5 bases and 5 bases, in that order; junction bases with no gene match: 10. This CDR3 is CASSAFREGEETQYF. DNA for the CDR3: TGTGCCAGCAGTGCATTCCGGGAGGGCGAGGAGACCCAGTACTTC.

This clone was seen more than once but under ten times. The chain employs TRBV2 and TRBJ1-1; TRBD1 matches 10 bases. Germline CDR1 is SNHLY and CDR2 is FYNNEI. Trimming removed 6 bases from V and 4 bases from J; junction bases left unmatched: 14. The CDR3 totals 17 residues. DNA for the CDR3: TGTGCCAGCAGATTACCGACAGGGGGCGACTCTGGCACTGAAGCTTTCTTT. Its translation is CASRLPTGGDSGTEAFF.

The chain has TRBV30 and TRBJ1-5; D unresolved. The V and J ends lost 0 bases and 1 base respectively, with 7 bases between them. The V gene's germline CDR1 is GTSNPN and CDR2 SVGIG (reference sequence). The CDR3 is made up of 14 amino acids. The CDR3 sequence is CAWSVPESNQPQHF. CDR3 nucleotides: TGTGCCTGGAGTGTACCCGAAAGCAATCAGCCCCAGCATTTT.

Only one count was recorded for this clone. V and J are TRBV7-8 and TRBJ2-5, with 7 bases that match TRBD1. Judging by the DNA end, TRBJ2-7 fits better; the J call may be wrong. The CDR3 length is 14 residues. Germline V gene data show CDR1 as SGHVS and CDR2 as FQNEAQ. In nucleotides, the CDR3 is TGTGCCAGCAGTCCACGGGACAGAGACTACGAGCAGTACTTC. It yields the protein CASSPRDRDYEQYF.

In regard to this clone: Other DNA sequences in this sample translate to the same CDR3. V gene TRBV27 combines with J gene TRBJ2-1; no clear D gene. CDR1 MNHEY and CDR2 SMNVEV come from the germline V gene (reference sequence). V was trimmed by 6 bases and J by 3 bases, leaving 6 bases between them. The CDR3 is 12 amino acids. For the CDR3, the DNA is TGTGCCAGCAGAGGCTTCTACAATGAGCAGTTCTTC. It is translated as CASRGFYNEQFF.

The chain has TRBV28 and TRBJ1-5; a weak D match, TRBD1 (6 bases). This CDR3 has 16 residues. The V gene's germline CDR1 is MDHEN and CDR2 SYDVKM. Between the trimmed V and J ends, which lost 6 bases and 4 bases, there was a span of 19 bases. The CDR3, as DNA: TGTGCCAGCAGCCGGGTGTTTGGGACACTAAATCAGCCCCAGCATTTT. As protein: CASSRVFGTLNQPQHF.

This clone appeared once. In DNA form, the CDR3 reads TGTGCCAGCAGCTTAGGAGGGGTTCAGCCCCAGCATTTT. Translating it yields CASSLGGVQPQHF. This chain joins TRBV7-8 and TRBJ1-5; a weak D match, TRBD1 (5 bases). The CDR3 is 13 residues long. V was trimmed by 1 base and J by 6 bases, leaving 7 bases between them. The germline CDR1 and CDR2 sequences are SGHVS and FQNEAQ.

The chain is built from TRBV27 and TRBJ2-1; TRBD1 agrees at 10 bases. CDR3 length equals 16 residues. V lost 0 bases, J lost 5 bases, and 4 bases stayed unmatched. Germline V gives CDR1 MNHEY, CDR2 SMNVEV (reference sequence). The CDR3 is CASSLSPGTGDNEQFF. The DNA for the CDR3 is TGTGCCAGCAGTTTATCGCCCGGGACAGGGGACAATGAGCAGTTCTTC.

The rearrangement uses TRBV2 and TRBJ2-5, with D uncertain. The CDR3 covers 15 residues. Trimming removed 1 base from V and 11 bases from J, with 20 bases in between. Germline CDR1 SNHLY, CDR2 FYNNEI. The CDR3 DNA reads TGTGCCAGCAGTGAAGATGGATACCTCCCGGTGGAGCAGTACTTC. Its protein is CASSEDGYLPVEQYF.

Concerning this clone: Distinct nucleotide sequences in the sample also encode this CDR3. The CDR3 here is CASSIGGSSTDTQYF. The CDR3 nucleotides are TGTGCCAGTAGTATTGGGGGGTCTAGCACAGATACGCAGTATTTT. This chain links TRBV19 with TRBJ2-3, with a possible D match to TRBD2 (6 bases). V was pared by 3 bases and J by 0 bases, with 10 bases between. The CDR3 runs to 15 residues. CDR1 and CDR2 (germline): LNHDA, SQIVND (reference sequence).

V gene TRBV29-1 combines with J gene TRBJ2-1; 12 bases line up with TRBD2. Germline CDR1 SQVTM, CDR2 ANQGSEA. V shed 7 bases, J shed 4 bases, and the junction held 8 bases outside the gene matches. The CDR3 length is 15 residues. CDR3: CSGKGLAGLYNEQFF. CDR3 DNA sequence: TGCAGCGGGAAGGGACTAGCGGGCCTGTACAATGAGCAGTTCTTC.

The CDR3 spells CAIDTWDRASTDTQYF. The CDR3 DNA follows: TGTGCCATTGACACCTGGGACAGGGCAAGCACAGATACGCAGTATTTT. The chain uses TRBV19 and TRBJ2-3; 9 bases are a match to TRBD1. Trimming took 10 bases from V and 0 from J; bases not matched to a gene: 11. The CDR3 is 16 amino acids. Germline-derived CDR1 and CDR2 are LNHDA and SQIVND (reference sequence).

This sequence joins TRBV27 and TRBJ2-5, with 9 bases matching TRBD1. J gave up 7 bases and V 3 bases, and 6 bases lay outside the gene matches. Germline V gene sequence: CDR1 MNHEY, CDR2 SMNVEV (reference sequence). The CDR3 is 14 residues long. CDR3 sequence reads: CASSFGQGFGTQYF. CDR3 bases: TGTGCCAGCAGTTTTGGACAGGGGTTTGGGACCCAGTACTTC.

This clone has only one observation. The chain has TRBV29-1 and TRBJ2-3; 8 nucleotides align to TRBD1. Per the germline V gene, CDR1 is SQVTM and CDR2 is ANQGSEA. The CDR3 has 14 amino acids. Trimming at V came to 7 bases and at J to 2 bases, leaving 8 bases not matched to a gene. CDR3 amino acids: CSARGHYITDTQYF. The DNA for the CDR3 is TGCAGCGCCAGGGGGCACTACATCACAGATACGCAGTATTTT.